The clone carrying this TCR beta chain was recorded many times. Its antigen is unknown. Described time point: newly diagnosed GD, antithyroid drugs for less than 3 months. The TCR library was made from RNA that had been extracted from PBMCs in TRIzol. Each of the patients was recruited from an endocrinology department situated in Xi'an, China. The sample originates from a study of regulatory T cells in long-lasting Graves disease. Study results and limitations: The study found persistent patients shared more public clonotypes (2,741) than new patients (about 880).

The CDR3 sequence is 18 residues long. V gave up 4 bases and J gave up 0 bases; unmatched junction bases: 12. The germline gives CDR1 SNHLY, CDR2 FYNNEI. Combining iRepertoire HTBI primers with Arm-PCR of CDR3 regions, the authors built TCR beta libraries. TCRdb reprocessed the multiplex PCR reads via MiXCR and lists one record per CDR3 protein. The sample lists 240,000 or so distinct CDR3 sequences, just over 20% seen once, with roughly 13% in the top ten. The sample here was peripheral blood mononuclear cells (PBMCs), taken at new diagnosis, from a patient treated with antithyroid drugs. J is TRBJ2-3 and V is TRBV2; 8 positions match TRBD1. This clonotype originated in a female donor with Graves disease. CDR3 sequence (DNA): TGTGCCAGCAGTGTCTCAGTAGGACAGGGCGGAAGCACAGATACGCAGTATTTT. Translated: CASSVSVGQGGSTDTQYF.